The TCR beta chain described here comes from a study of T cell responses to AZD1222 COVID-19 vaccine. Study observations and caveats: Only a handful of people who got AZD1222 tested seropositive at baseline.

Trimming removed 3 bases at V and 11 bases at J, with 4 bases between. The CDR3 covers 9 residues. CDR1 and CDR2 (germline): SEHNR, FQNEAQ (reference sequence). Details on this clone: Its matching antigen is unknown.

Produced via immunoSEQ multiplex PCR; TCRdb's table is partial and in-frame only. The table records 90,000 to 110,000 clones, around 87% of them present only once. This TCR was sampled from an adult who received the AZD1222 COVID-19 vaccine. This specimen was peripheral blood, taken 28 days after the second AZD1222 dose. The rearrangement joins TRBV7-9 to TRBJ1-1; D gene uncertain. CDR3 residues: CASSLGAFF. In DNA form, the CDR3 reads TGTGCCAGCAGCTTGGGTGCTTTCTTT.